The TCR beta chain under discussion was sequenced for a study of CD8 T cells in Susac syndrome. Negative isolation was applied to CD8+ and CD4+ T cells, and FACS enrichment was applied to TEMRA cells. V lost 5 bases and J 6 bases, leaving 11 bases between the germline ends. This CDR3 has 13 residues. Germline V gene lookup returns CDR1 SEHNR and CDR2 FQNEAQ (reference sequence). The authors reverse transcribed roughly 0.5 to 1 ug RNA with random hexamers. TCRdb reanalysed the immunoSEQ multiplex PCR reads using MiXCR and keeps one entry per CDR3 protein. The data hold under 350,000 distinct CDR3 sequences, with about 90% observed a single time.

The clonotype was recovered from a human donor with multiple sclerosis. The rearrangement links TRBV7-9 to TRBJ1-5; TRBD1 might be the D (5 bases). Sequenced input: CD4+ T cells from PBMCs. In DNA, the CDR3 is TGTGCCAGCAGCCTTGGGGGGTTTCAGCCCCAGCATTTT. Translated: CASSLGGFQPQHF.